This entry describes one T cell receptor beta chain. Its specificity is unknown. The data are from a study of cytomegalovirus exposure and HLA in healthy donors. Study-wide findings and caveats: Some TCR beta chains (164 of them) were listed as cytomegalovirus-associated.

The repertoire was sequenced with immunoSEQ multiplex PCR; TCRdb's copy has only in-frame clones and lacks some. The sample includes over 200,000 clones, roughly 83% of them seen just once. The germline gives CDR1 ENHRY, CDR2 SYGVKD. V lost 0 bases, J lost 0 bases, and 11 bases lay in between. This CDR3 is built from 16 residues. The clonotype comes from a woman in her 30s in good health and CMV-seropositive. Sequencing was done on a sample of PBMCs. The V gene is TRBV10-3, the J gene TRBJ1-2, with D tentatively TRBD1 (5 bases). CDR3 sequence: CAISESNGGPNYGYTF. The CDR3 bases are TGTGCCATCAGTGAGTCGAATGGGGGACCTAACTATGGCTACACCTTC.